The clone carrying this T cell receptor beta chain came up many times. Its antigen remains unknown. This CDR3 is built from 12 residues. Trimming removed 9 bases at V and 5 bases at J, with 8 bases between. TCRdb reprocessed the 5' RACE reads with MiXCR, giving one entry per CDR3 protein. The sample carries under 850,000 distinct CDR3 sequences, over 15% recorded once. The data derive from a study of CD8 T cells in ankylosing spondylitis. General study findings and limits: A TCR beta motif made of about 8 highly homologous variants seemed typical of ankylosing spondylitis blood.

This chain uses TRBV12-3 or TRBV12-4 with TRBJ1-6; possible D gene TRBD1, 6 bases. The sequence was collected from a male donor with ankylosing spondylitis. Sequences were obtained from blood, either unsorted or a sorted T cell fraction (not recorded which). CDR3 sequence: CASRTDNSPLHF. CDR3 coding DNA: TGTGCCAGTAGGACAGATAATTCACCCCTCCACTTT.